The next 24 T cell receptor beta chains were all read from a single sample in a study of blood T cell repertoires in COVID-19. Measured with immunoSEQ multiplex PCR; TCRdb has only the in-frame clones, and not every one. The repertoire includes 120,000 to 150,000 clones, about 90% of them detected once, and 2.3% sits in the top ten. The sample taken for sequencing was peripheral blood. These receptors were taken from a human donor in a cohort sampled during active COVID-19.

In its sample, this clone was seen once. This rearrangement joins TRBV6-4 to TRBJ2-1; no reliable D call. This CDR3 comprises 14 residues. The germline V gene has CDR1 MRHNA and CDR2 SNTAGT. Deletions cut 4 bases from V and 0 bases from J, with 7 bases between. CDR3 DNA sequence: TGTGCCAGCAGTGTGGTGAGCTCCTACAATGAGCAGTTCTTC. Protein: CASSVVSSYNEQFF.

This chain links TRBV6-6 with TRBJ2-7; 8 bases map to TRBD1. The CDR3 is 15 residues long. CDR1 and CDR2 (germline): MNHNY, SVGAGI (reference sequence). V lost 2 bases, J lost 0 bases, and 3 bases stayed unmatched. CDR3 bases: TGTGCCAGCAGTTACGGACAGGGCTACTCCTACGAGCAGTACTTC. It is translated as CASSYGQGYSYEQYF.

This chain uses TRBV10-3 with TRBJ1-1; 8 bases match TRBD1. Germline CDR1 ENHRY, CDR2 SYGVKD. J was trimmed by 7 bases and V by 4 bases; bases with no gene match: 11. This CDR3 has 15 amino acids. As DNA, the CDR3 is TGTGCCATCAGTGGAATGGACAGGGAGAGCGGTGAAGCTTTCTTT. This encodes CAISGMDRESGEAFF.

V gene TRBV19 combines with J gene TRBJ1-2; 10 nucleotides line up with TRBD1. Per germline, CDR1 LNHDA and CDR2 SQIVND (reference sequence). The CDR3 runs 14 residues. The V and J ends lost 10 bases and 5 bases, in that order; junction bases with no gene match: 10. This CDR3 reads CATRTRDRGYGYTF. CDR3 nucleotide sequence: TGTGCCACCCGGACCCGGGACAGGGGTTATGGCTACACCTTC.

This clone was counted once. The chain recombines TRBV28 with TRBJ1-1; 8 bases line up with TRBD1. Trimming took 4 bases from V and 6 from J; bases not matched to a gene: 7. The CDR3 loop spans 14 amino acids. Per germline, CDR1 MDHEN and CDR2 SYDVKM. CDR3 sequence reads: CASSSPGGRAEAFF. The DNA of the CDR3 is TGTGCCAGCAGTTCCCCAGGGGGCCGGGCTGAAGCTTTCTTT.

The chain recombines TRBV9 with TRBJ2-7; TRBD1 is a possible D gene (5 bases). V was pared by 4 bases and J by 5 bases, with 16 bases between. Germline-derived CDR1 and CDR2 are SGDLS and YYNGEE. The CDR3 spans 14 residues. DNA of the CDR3: TGTGCCAGCAGCCCTCAGGGTATAGGGAACGAGCAGTACTTC. It yields the protein CASSPQGIGNEQYF.

The gene calls are TRBV3-1 (or the pseudogene TRBV3-2) and TRBJ2-1; tentatively, D is TRBD2 (6 bases). From germline, CDR1 is LGHDT and CDR2 YNNKEL (reference sequence). This CDR3 is 15 amino acids long. V lost 0 bases, J lost 6 bases, and 12 bases lay in between. The CDR3 DNA reads TGTGCCAGCAGCCAAGATAGCGGATTCGGCAATGAGCAGTTCTTC. As protein: CASSQDSGFGNEQFF.

CDR3 DNA: TGTGCCAGCAGCTTAGCCGGCACAAGAAGAGGTGAAGCTTTCTTT. It codes for CASSLAGTRRGEAFF. The V gene is TRBV7-9, the J gene TRBJ1-1; D remains unclear. CDR1 and CDR2 (germline): SEHNR, FQNEAQ (reference sequence). Trimming removed 0 bases at V and 7 bases at J, with 15 bases between. This CDR3 spans 15 amino acids.

This clone has only one observation. The genes are TRBV7-2 and TRBJ1-1; TRBD1 is a possible D gene (5 bases). Germline V gives CDR1 SGHTA, CDR2 FQGNSA. Trimming took off 5 bases at V and 1 base at J, with 11 bases between the two ends. This CDR3 has 14 amino acids. The CDR3 here is CASSPRQGNTEAFF. Here the CDR3 DNA reads TGTGCCAGCAGCCCTCGGCAGGGGAACACTGAAGCTTTCTTT.

The V and J genes are TRBV24-1 and TRBJ1-4; 7 bases match TRBD1. The length of the CDR3 is 15 residues. CDR1 is KGHDR, CDR2 SFDVKD, per germline. V was clipped by 4 bases and J by 6 bases; unmatched bases: 7. The CDR3 reads CATSEGQNFHEKLFF. The CDR3 region has the DNA TGTGCCACCAGTGAGGGACAGAACTTCCATGAAAAACTGTTTTTT.

V and J are TRBV24-1 and TRBJ2-3; 7 positions agree with TRBD2. V trimming: 4 bases; J trimming: 2 bases; junction bases outside the gene matches: 8. The CDR3 contains 16 residues. CDR1 is KGHDR, CDR2 SFDVKD, per germline. Here the CDR3 reads CATSEAGTTYTDTQYF. CDR3 bases: TGTGCCACCAGTGAGGCCGGGACTACTTACACAGATACGCAGTATTTT.

This clone has more than one count but fewer than ten. The chain has TRBV28 and TRBJ1-5, with TRBD1 matching over 8 bases. Germline V gives CDR1 MDHEN, CDR2 SYDVKM. This CDR3 is 15 amino acids long. The junction had 7 bases not matched to a gene; V was cut back by 4 bases and J by 5 bases. CDR3 sequence: CASSSSGTGYQPQHF. CDR3 nucleotides: TGTGCCAGCAGTTCATCCGGGACAGGCTATCAGCCCCAGCATTTT.

The gene calls are TRBV6-5 and TRBJ2-7; maybe TRBD1 (6 bases). With 8 bases removed from V and 0 bases from J, the gap between germline ends came to 8 bases. CDR1 is MNHEY and CDR2 is SVGAGI in the germline V gene. CDR3 length: 12 residues. CDR3 nucleotides: TGTGCCAGCCAGGGGCCCTCCTACGAGCAGTACTTC. This codes for CASQGPSYEQYF.

This clone has a single count. This chain uses TRBV4-2 with TRBJ1-4, with D uncertain. Germline V gives CDR1 LGHNA, CDR2 YNFKEQ. The CDR3 covers 15 residues. V lost 5 bases, J lost 2 bases, and 12 bases lay in between. The CDR3 spells CASSKESLTNEKLFF. CDR3 nucleotide sequence: TGTGCCAGCAGCAAGGAGTCCTTGACTAATGAAAAACTGTTTTTT.

The V and J genes are TRBV10-1 and TRBJ2-1; the match to TRBD2 covers 8 bases. The ends lost 3 bases at V and 10 bases at J; junction bases unmatched: 8. CDR1 and CDR2 from the germline V gene are WNHNN and SYGVQD (reference sequence). This CDR3 contains 14 residues. The CDR3 sequence: CASSETRGAREQFF. CDR3 DNA: TGCGCCAGCAGTGAAACGCGGGGGGCTCGAGAGCAGTTCTTC.

The V call is TRBV7-9, the J call TRBJ2-2, with 7 bases matching TRBD1. The CDR3 contains 17 residues. CDR1 is SEHNR and CDR2 is FQNEAQ in the germline V gene (reference sequence). V lost 5 bases to trimming and J lost 3 bases; unmatched junction nucleotides: 12. Here the CDR3 reads CASSLPSDRMDTGELFF. The CDR3 DNA reads as TGTGCCAGCAGCCTTCCCTCGGACAGGATGGACACCGGGGAGCTGTTTTTT.

The gene calls are TRBV30 and TRBJ1-1; no definite D call. V was clipped by 8 bases and J by 0 bases, with 7 bases between them. Germline values: CDR1 GTSNPN, CDR2 SVGIG (reference sequence). The CDR3 is 11 residues long. The CDR3 DNA reads as TGTGCCGGGAACATGAACACTGAAGCTTTCTTT. Protein product: CAGNMNTEAFF.

The chain recombines TRBV7-9 with TRBJ2-7, with 10 nucleotides matching TRBD1. This CDR3 is 16 amino acids long. With V trimmed by 1 base and J by 2 bases, 5 bases remained unmatched. CDR1 is SEHNR and CDR2 is FQNEAQ in the germline V gene (reference sequence). The DNA of the CDR3 is TGTGCCAGCAGCTTAGTCGGGACAGGGGCTGCCTACGAGCAGTACTTC. This sequence encodes CASSLVGTGAAYEQYF.

The chain joins TRBV29-1 to TRBJ2-1, with TRBD2 matching 14 bases. The J segment lost 7 bases and the V segment lost 3 bases, leaving 2 bases of the junction unmatched. This CDR3 has 14 residues. Germline CDR1 and CDR2: SQVTM and ANQGSEA. CDR3 sequence reads: CSVEGTSGRNEQFF. The DNA of the CDR3 is TGCAGCGTTGAGGGGACTAGCGGGAGAAATGAGCAGTTCTTC.

V gene TRBV10-2 combines with J gene TRBJ1-1; D might be TRBD1 (6 bases). Germline values: CDR1 WSHSY, CDR2 SAAADI. The CDR3 contains 12 residues. V was pared by 2 bases and J by 5 bases, with 6 bases between. CDR3 region: CASSERGTEAFF. The CDR3, as DNA: TGCGCCAGCAGTGAGAGGGGGACTGAAGCTTTCTTT.

The J gene is TRBJ1-1, the V gene TRBV7-8; D is ambiguous. Trimming took 5 bases from V and 5 from J, leaving 12 bases between them. The CDR3 consists of 13 residues. CDR1 and CDR2 from the germline V gene are SGHVS and FQNEAQ. This CDR3 reads CASSREGETEAFF. In DNA, the CDR3 is TGTGCCAGCAGCCGTGAGGGTGAAACTGAAGCTTTCTTT.

The CDR3 region is CASSRLAGGLETQYF. DNA of the CDR3: TGTGCCAGCAGCCGACTAGCGGGGGGGCTAGAGACCCAGTACTTC. This chain joins TRBV7-9 and TRBJ2-5; TRBD2 agrees at 14 bases. The CDR3 covers 15 residues. V gave up 5 bases and J gave up 4 bases; unmatched junction bases: 3. Per germline, CDR1 SEHNR and CDR2 FQNEAQ (reference sequence).

This clone was observed a handful of times. The rearrangement uses TRBV2 and TRBJ1-1, with D unresolved. The CDR3 consists of 13 residues. Germline V CDR1 and CDR2: SNHLY, FYNNEI. Trimming pared 7 bases from V and 1 base from J, leaving 10 bases between. This chain's CDR3 is CASTKNRNTEAFF. The CDR3 nucleotides are TGTGCCAGCACCAAAAATAGGAACACTGAAGCTTTCTTT.

The chain recombines TRBV6-2 or TRBV6-3 with TRBJ1-1, with 10 bases matching TRBD1. Germline CDR1 is MNHEY and CDR2 is SVGEGT. CDR3 size: 18 residues. The V segment lost 0 bases and the J segment 1 base; nucleotides outside the gene matches: 8. The CDR3: CASSYSLDRGRGNTEAFF. CDR3 nucleotides: TGTGCCAGCAGTTACTCCCTTGACAGGGGGCGAGGGAACACTGAAGCTTTCTTT.